This T cell receptor beta chain was obtained from a study of T cell responses to AZD1222 COVID-19 vaccine. Study results and limitations: Nearly half of spike-specific TCRs reportedly target unmutated variant regions.

Only in-frame clones appear in the TCRdb table, and some are missing; sequencing was by immunoSEQ multiplex PCR. Of about 150,000 clones listed, 80% to 90% are singletons. V was clipped by 6 bases and J by 0 bases, with 11 bases between them. The CDR3 is made up of 14 amino acids. CDR1 and CDR2 (germline): LGHDT, YNNKEL (reference sequence). As regards this clone: The antigen remains unidentified.

The sequencing here drew on peripheral blood, taken on day 0 of MenACWY control vaccination. The clonotype originates from an adult in good health. The rearrangement uses TRBV3-1 (or the pseudogene TRBV3-2) and TRBJ1-2; D might be TRBD1 (6 bases). The CDR3 spells CASRGKGANYGYTF. CDR3 nucleotides: TGTGCCAGCAGGGGGAAGGGGGCTAACTATGGCTACACCTTC.